These 30 T cell receptor beta chains share one sample of origin, sequenced in a study of OX40 agonist ivuxolimab in advanced cancers. Libraries were prepared by immunoSEQ multiplex PCR; TCRdb keeps only in-frame clonotypes and omits some of them. Of 50,000 to 65,000 clones in the sample, around 91% were seen once. This material consisted of CD4+ or CD8+ T cells sorted from blood, taken in a trial of the OX40 agonist ivuxolimab. These receptors were taken from an adult with an advanced solid tumor such as melanoma, head and neck, liver or kidney cancer.

The chain has TRBV28 and TRBJ1-4; D unclear. This CDR3 region has 16 residues. Germline loops: CDR1 MDHEN, CDR2 SYDVKM. The germline V and J ends were trimmed by 4 bases and 0 bases, with 12 bases remaining between them. As DNA, the CDR3 is TGTGCCAGCAGTTCCCGGACGGAGGCAACTAATGAAAAACTGTTTTTT. Residues: CASSSRTEATNEKLFF. The complete variable domain, with remaining parts taken from reference TRBV28 and TRBJ1-4, reads DVKVTQSSRYLVKRTGEKVFLECVQDMDHENMFWYRQDPGLGLRLIYFSYDVKMKEKGDIPEGYSVSREKKERFSLILESASTNQTSMYLCASSSRTEATNEKLFFGSGTQLSVL.

The rearrangement joins TRBV28 to TRBJ2-2; no firm D call. This CDR3 has 14 amino acids. Germline V gene sequence: CDR1 MDHEN, CDR2 SYDVKM. Trimming pared 2 bases from V and 3 bases from J, leaving 7 bases between. The CDR3 region has the DNA TGTGCCAGCAGTTTAGGGGTCGACACCGGGGAGCTGTTTTTT. It is translated as CASSLGVDTGELFF.

The V gene is TRBV4-2, the J gene TRBJ2-7; D may be TRBD1 (5 bases). Germline loops: CDR1 LGHNA, CDR2 YNFKEQ. This CDR3 region has 17 residues. V shed 0 bases and J shed 3 bases, with 18 bases lying between them. The CDR3 region has the DNA TGTGCCAGCAGCCAAGATCTCCCGCCGACAGTATTCTACGAGCAGTACTTC. This translates into CASSQDLPPTVFYEQYF.

This clone occurred a few times. This rearrangement joins TRBV27 to TRBJ2-1; 7 bases line up with TRBD1. This CDR3 has 14 amino acids. V lost 3 bases and J lost 5; bases outside the gene matches: 4. The germline gives CDR1 MNHEY, CDR2 SMNVEV (reference sequence). The CDR3 spells CASSLRQGDNEQFF. In DNA form, the CDR3 reads TGTGCCAGCAGTTTGAGACAGGGAGACAATGAGCAGTTCTTC.

The V and J genes are TRBV7-9 and TRBJ2-2, with TRBD2 matching 12 bases. The germline CDR1 and CDR2 sequences are SEHNR and FQNEAQ (reference sequence). After removal of 5 bases from V and 1 base from J, the junction contained 5 bases not matched to a gene. This CDR3 region has 17 residues. The CDR3 loop reads CASSTRTSGENTGELFF. CDR3 nucleotides: TGTGCCAGCAGCACGCGGACTAGCGGGGAGAACACCGGGGAGCTGTTTTTT. Complete variable domain (other parts from reference TRBV7-9 and TRBJ2-2): DTGVSQNPRHKITKRGQNVTFRCDPISEHNRLYWYRQTLGQGPEFLTYFQNEAQLEKSRLLSDRFSAERPKGSFSTLEIQRTEQGDSAMYLCASSTRTSGENTGELFFGEGSRLTVL.

The rearrangement uses TRBV6-5 and TRBJ1-1; the match to TRBD1 covers 7 bases. The CDR3 sequence is 14 residues long. Germline CDR1 is MNHEY and CDR2 is SVGAGI. V lost 6 bases, J lost 3 bases, and 7 bases stayed unmatched. In DNA, the CDR3 is TGTGCCAGCAGCCGAAGGGACAGACACACTGAAGCTTTCTTT. Protein sequence: CASSRRDRHTEAFF.

The rearrangement links TRBV2 to TRBJ2-7; D not resolved. The CDR3 spans 13 residues. Trimming removed 5 bases at V and 5 bases at J, with 13 bases between. Germline CDR1 and CDR2: SNHLY and FYNNEI. CDR3 amino acids: CASSFPGSHEQYF. CDR3 nucleotides: TGTGCCAGCAGTTTTCCTGGCAGTCACGAGCAGTACTTC.

The V call is TRBV7-9, the J call TRBJ2-2; unclear D gene. The CDR3 runs 15 residues. The V end lost 0 bases, the J end lost 3 bases, and 8 bases lay between the germline ends. Germline assignment: CDR1 SEHNR and CDR2 FQNEAQ (reference sequence). The CDR3 is CASSLAVSHTGELFF. The CDR3 nucleotides read TGTGCCAGCAGCTTAGCAGTCTCTCACACCGGGGAGCTGTTTTTT.

The chain uses TRBV27 and TRBJ2-7; 7 nucleotides match TRBD1. The CDR3 length is 16 residues. The germline CDR1 and CDR2 sequences are MNHEY and SMNVEV (reference sequence). J was trimmed by 1 base and V by 1 base; bases with no gene match: 7. Here the CDR3 reads CASSLLETTGSYEQYF. CDR3 coding DNA: TGTGCCAGCAGTTTATTAGAAACGACAGGGTCCTACGAGCAGTACTTC.

The chain is built from TRBV5-4 and TRBJ2-3, with D perhaps matching TRBD1 (5 bases). CDR1 SGHNT and CDR2 YYREEE come from the germline V gene (reference sequence). The CDR3 spans 15 residues. V was pared by 1 base and J by 3 bases, with 12 bases between. The CDR3 nucleotides read TGTGCCAGCAGCTTGAGTCAGGGTTGGACAGATACGCAGTATTTT. As protein: CASSLSQGWTDTQYF.

The chain couples TRBV5-4 to TRBJ2-2; 9 bases are a match to TRBD2. V trimming: 4 bases; J trimming: 2 bases; junction bases outside the gene matches: 9. Germline V gives CDR1 SGHNT, CDR2 YYREEE (reference sequence). The CDR3 contains 17 residues. The CDR3 coding sequence is TGTGCCAGCAGCCAAGCCGAGCGGGAGGTAAACACCGGGGAGCTGTTTTTT. The encoded protein is CASSQAEREVNTGELFF.

The chain links TRBV5-1 to TRBJ2-7; 8 nucleotides match TRBD2. J lost 3 bases, V lost 5 bases, and 13 bases had no gene match. The CDR3 runs 16 residues. CDR1 is SGHRS, CDR2 YFSETQ, per germline. This CDR3 reads CASSPREGSDNYEQYF. CDR3 sequence (DNA): TGCGCCAGCAGTCCACGGGAGGGGTCCGACAACTACGAGCAGTACTTC.

The chain combines TRBV15 with TRBJ2-1; D is unclear. The germline V and J ends were trimmed by 3 bases and 3 bases, with 0 bases remaining between them. CDR1 is LNHNV, CDR2 YYDKDF, per germline (reference sequence). CDR3 length equals 11 residues. Written as DNA, the CDR3 is TGTGCCACCAGCAGCTACAATGAGCAGTTCTTC. It codes for CATSSYNEQFF.

The chain employs TRBV18 and TRBJ2-1; TRBD2 aligns across 10 bases. This CDR3 region has 15 residues. CDR1 and CDR2 from the germline V gene are KGHSH and LQKENI. Trimming cost V 3 bases and J 4 bases; bases outside gene matches: 3. The CDR3 DNA reads TGTGCCAGCTCACCCACTAGCGGGGCGTACAATGAGCAGTTCTTC. This translates into CASSPTSGAYNEQFF.

This chain joins TRBV27 and TRBJ2-5; D not resolved. CDR1 MNHEY and CDR2 SMNVEV come from the germline V gene (reference sequence). The CDR3 covers 13 residues. The germline V and J ends were trimmed by 2 bases and 9 bases, with 13 bases remaining between them. CDR3 DNA sequence: TGTGCCAGCAGTTTAACAGCCGCTGAGGCCCAGTACTTC. It codes for CASSLTAAEAQYF.

This chain joins TRBV15 and TRBJ1-5, with 8 bases matching TRBD1. Germline values: CDR1 LNHNV, CDR2 YYDKDF (reference sequence). The CDR3 is 15 amino acids. Germline trimming cut 4 bases from V and 1 base from J; bases unmatched to any gene: 3. Written as DNA, the CDR3 is TGTGCCACCAGCATACAGGGGGAGAGCAATCAGCCCCAGCATTTT. Translation gives CATSIQGESNQPQHF.

The chain carries TRBV5-1 and TRBJ2-1; TRBD1 aligns across 9 bases. Germline CDR1 reads SGHRS; CDR2 reads YFSETQ. The junction had 10 bases not matched to a gene; V was cut back by 3 bases and J by 9 bases. The CDR3 is made up of 15 amino acids. DNA for the CDR3: TGCGCCAGCAGCTCACCTCCTACAGGGGGCTTTGAGCAGTTCTTC. As protein: CASSSPPTGGFEQFF.

This clone has only one observation. The chain is built from TRBV27 and TRBJ2-5; D possibly matches TRBD1 or TRBD2 (6 bases each). Germline V CDR1 and CDR2: MNHEY, SMNVEV (reference sequence). The CDR3 length is 13 residues. Trimming cost V 8 bases and J 5 bases, with 15 bases left between them. CDR3: CASWGAGFETQYF. The DNA of the CDR3 is TGTGCCAGCTGGGGGGCGGGTTTCGAGACCCAGTACTTC.

The rearrangement uses TRBV5-6 and TRBJ2-5, with D possibly TRBD2 on 6 matching bases. Trimming removed 2 bases from V and 2 bases from J, with 13 bases in between. The CDR3 has 15 amino acids. Germline loops: CDR1 SGHDT, CDR2 YYEEEE. CDR3 region: CASSFFGGEQETQYF. DNA of the CDR3: TGTGCCAGCAGCTTTTTCGGCGGGGAGCAAGAGACCCAGTACTTC. Full variable domain (missing parts from reference TRBV5-6 and TRBJ2-5): DAGVTQSPTHLIKTRGQQVTLRCSPKSGHDTVSWYQQALGQGPQFIFQYYEEEERQRGNFPDRFSGHQFPNYSSELNVNALLLGDSALYLCASSFFGGEQETQYFGPGTRLLVL.

This clone was counted a few times. J is TRBJ2-7 and V is TRBV30; TRBD2 agrees at 7 bases. The CDR3 covers 13 residues. J gave up 4 bases and V 2 bases, and 5 bases lay outside the gene matches. In germline, CDR1 is GTSNPN, CDR2 SVGIG (reference sequence). DNA for the CDR3: TGTGCCTGGAGTAACGGGCGGGGGTACGAGCAGTACTTC. Translating gives CAWSNGRGYEQYF.

The V gene is TRBV28, the J gene TRBJ2-1; 11 bases are shared with TRBD2. Germline CDR1 reads MDHEN; CDR2 reads SYDVKM. The V and J ends lost 7 bases and 10 bases, in that order; junction bases with no gene match: 9. The CDR3 length is 14 residues. This CDR3 reads CASNLSGRAGEQFF. CDR3 bases: TGTGCCAGCAATCTTAGCGGGAGGGCCGGGGAGCAGTTCTTC.

The sample holds a few counts of this clone. The V gene is TRBV6-5, the J gene TRBJ1-2; D call uncertain. Looked up from germline, CDR1 is MNHEY and CDR2 is SVGAGI. Trimming took off 5 bases at V and 5 bases at J, with 9 bases between the two ends. The CDR3 is made up of 12 amino acids. DNA for the CDR3: TGTGCCAGCAGTGCTGACCATTATGGCTACACCTTC. It translates to CASSADHYGYTF.

The rearrangement uses TRBV4-2 and TRBJ2-7, with TRBD2 as a possible D gene (5 bases). Germline lookup yields CDR1 LGHNA and CDR2 YNFKEQ. The CDR3 sequence is 14 residues long. Trimming cost V 0 bases and J 3 bases, with 9 bases left between them. The chain's CDR3 is CASSQEEALYEQYF. As DNA, the CDR3 is TGTGCCAGCAGCCAAGAGGAGGCCCTCTACGAGCAGTACTTC.

The V gene is TRBV10-3, the J gene TRBJ2-3; D may match TRBD1 or TRBD2 (5 bases each). The germline CDR1 and CDR2 sequences are ENHRY and SYGVKD. The V gene lost 8 bases and the J gene lost 4 bases, with 13 bases spanning the gap. CDR3 length: 13 residues. CDR3 DNA sequence: TGTGCCATCTGGGACGTTGGGGCAGATACGCAGTATTTT. This codes for CAIWDVGADTQYF.

The chain recombines TRBV7-8 with TRBJ1-2, with D unresolved. Trimming cost V 0 bases and J 6 bases, with 17 bases left between them. The CDR3 loop spans 16 amino acids. Germline-derived CDR1 and CDR2 are SGHVS and FQNEAQ. The CDR3 DNA sequence: TGTGCCAGCAGCTTAGCGCCGGTCAGCGTGGTCGATGGCTACACCTTC. It codes for CASSLAPVSVVDGYTF.

The genes are TRBV9 and TRBJ2-1, with no clear D. Trimming shortened V by 0 bases and J by 3 bases, and 16 bases separated the two germline ends. CDR3 length: 17 residues. CDR1 is SGDLS, CDR2 YYNGEE, per germline. The CDR3 bases are TGTGCCAGCAGCGTAGTTACCGGCTCTCTATACTACAATGAGCAGTTCTTC. Its protein product is CASSVVTGSLYYNEQFF.

Concerning this clone itself: Other DNA sequences from this sample encode an identical CDR3 as well. The gene calls are TRBV5-1 and TRBJ1-1; no definite D call. Deletions cut 0 bases from V and 5 bases from J, with 2 bases between. CDR1 is SGHRS and CDR2 is YFSETQ in the germline V gene. The length of the CDR3 is 11 residues. Written as DNA, the CDR3 is TGCGCCAGCAGCTTGGGGACTGAAGCTTTCTTT. Protein sequence: CASSLGTEAFF. The full variable domain, completed using reference TRBV5-1 and TRBJ1-1, is KAGVTQTPRYLIKTRGQQVTLSCSPISGHRSVSWYQQTPGQGLQFLFEYFSETQRNKGNFPGRFSGRQFSNSRSEMNVSTLELGDSALYLCASSLGTEAFFGQGTRLTVV.

The gene calls are TRBV13 and TRBJ2-2; D is possibly TRBD2 (6 bases). The CDR3 consists of 15 residues. The V and J ends lost 1 base and 5 bases respectively, with 11 bases between them. Germline lookup yields CDR1 PRHDT and CDR2 FYEKMQ (reference sequence). The CDR3 spells CASSLVAVGTGELFF. The CDR3 bases are TGTGCCAGCAGCTTAGTAGCGGTTGGGACCGGGGAGCTGTTTTTT.

The J gene is TRBJ2-6, the V gene TRBV11-3; D may be TRBD2 (5 bases). CDR1 is SGHNT and CDR2 is YENEEA in the germline V gene. This CDR3 comprises 18 residues. V was pared by 5 bases and J by 0 bases, with 17 bases between. The CDR3 loop reads CASSPEVRVPSGANVLTF. The CDR3 coding sequence is TGTGCCAGCAGCCCGGAGGTTCGGGTCCCCTCTGGGGCCAACGTCCTGACTTTC.

For this clone: Other DNA sequences in this sample translate to the same CDR3. The chain couples TRBV27 to TRBJ1-2; no definite D call. V shed 1 base and J shed 4 bases, with 10 bases lying between them. In germline, CDR1 is MNHEY, CDR2 SMNVEV (reference sequence). The length of the CDR3 is 14 residues. The CDR3 spells CASSLFGGSYGYTF. The DNA for the CDR3 is TGTGCCAGCAGTTTATTCGGAGGGTCCTATGGCTACACCTTC.